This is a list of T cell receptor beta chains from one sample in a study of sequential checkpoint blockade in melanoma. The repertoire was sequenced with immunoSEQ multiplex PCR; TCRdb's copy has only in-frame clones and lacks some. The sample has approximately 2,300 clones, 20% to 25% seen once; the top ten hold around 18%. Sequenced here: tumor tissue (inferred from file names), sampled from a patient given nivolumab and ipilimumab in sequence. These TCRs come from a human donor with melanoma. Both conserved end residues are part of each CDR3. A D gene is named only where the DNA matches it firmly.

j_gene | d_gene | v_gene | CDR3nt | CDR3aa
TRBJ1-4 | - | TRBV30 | TGTGCCTGGAGTGTACGGGGGGGGCTGGGTGAAAAACTGTTTTTT | CAWSVRGGLGEKLFF